These T cell receptor beta chains were read from a single sample in a study of shared clonotypes between healthy human individuals. The assay was immunoSEQ multiplex PCR, and TCRdb's table has in-frame clones only and misses some. The repertoire holds about 2.2 million clones, with roughly 95% as singletons. Sequencing input: naive CD8+ T cells from PBMCs. The origin of the receptors is a man aged 18 to 29 in good health. Some clones in this sample may be carry-over from other donors' samples. The CDR3 runs from the conserved cysteine through the conserved F or W. A D gene is named only where the DNA matches it firmly. Not every row has a clone size; where given, it reads once, few, many or a size class.

j_call	d_call	clone_size	v_call	cdr3_aa	cdr3_nt
TRBJ1-1	.	.	TRBV29-1	CSVEGASRGTEAFF	TGCAGCGTTGAAGGAGCCTCCCGGGGCACTGAAGCTTTCTTT
TRBJ2-5	.	once	TRBV30	CAWSPENGGWGTQYF	TGTGCCTGGAGTCCTGAAAATGGGGGATGGGGGACCCAGTACTTC
TRBJ1-1	TRBD1	.	TRBV7-9	CASSSGGPNTEAFF	TGTGCCAGCAGCTCAGGGGGCCCGAACACTGAAGCTTTCTTT
TRBJ2-3	TRBD2	.	TRBV27	CASQLIAGGLVDTQYF	TGTGCCAGTCAGCTGATAGCGGGAGGTTTGGTAGATACGCAGTATTTT
TRBJ2-1	.	.	TRBV2	CASSLVAGAYNEQFF	TGTGCCAGCAGCCTAGTGGCTGGGGCCTACAATGAGCAGTTCTTC
TRBJ2-1	TRBD1	once	TRBV5-6	CASSFGRGPYNEQFF	TGTGCCAGCAGCTTTGGCAGGGGGCCCTACAATGAGCAGTTCTTC
TRBJ1-2	.	.	TRBV30	CAWSEQNGLLGSYTF	TGTGCCTGGAGTGAGCAGAACGGCCTGCTTGGGAGCTACACCTTC
TRBJ2-7	TRBD2	.	TRBV5-1	CASSLWTSGYEQYF	TGCGCCAGCAGCTTGTGGACTAGCGGTTACGAGCAGTACTTC
TRBJ2-7	.	.	TRBV28	CASSLTVGSYEQYF	TGTGCCAGCAGTTTGACAGTGGGCTCCTACGAGCAGTACTTC
TRBJ2-3	TRBD2	.	TRBV5-1	CASSYRWGAGGPGDTQYF	TGCGCCAGCAGCTACCGATGGGGAGCGGGAGGGCCAGGGGATACGCAGTATTTT
TRBJ1-1	.	once	TRBV5-4	CASSLRGGNTEAFF	TGTGCCAGCAGCTTGCGGGGCGGGAACACTGAAGCTTTCTTT
TRBJ2-1	.	.	TRBV5-6	CASSLFLHNEQFF	TGTGCCAGCAGCTTGTTCCTCCACAATGAGCAGTTCTTC
TRBJ2-7	TRBD1	.	TRBV14	CASSPTPGGEQYF	TGTGCCAGCAGCCCCACTCCAGGGGGCGAGCAGTACTTC
TRBJ2-7	.	.	TRBV9	CASSVDDGYEQYF	TGTGCCAGCAGCGTAGATGATGGCTACGAGCAGTACTTC
TRBJ1-5	.	.	TRBV2	CASTGALDSNQPQHF	TGTGCCAGCACGGGGGCGTTAGATAGCAATCAGCCCCAGCATTTT
TRBJ2-1	.	.	TRBV2	CASSEFAKSYNEQFF	TGTGCCAGCAGTGAATTCGCGAAATCCTACAATGAGCAGTTCTTC
TRBJ2-7	.	.	TRBV6-1	CASGWTVSYEQYF	TGTGCCAGCGGGTGGACTGTCTCCTACGAGCAGTACTTC
TRBJ1-3	TRBD1	.	TRBV2	CASSYDRAGNTIYF	TGTGCCAGCAGTTACGACAGGGCCGGAAACACCATATATTTT
TRBJ1-3	.	.	TRBV9	CASSGGQGSGNTIYF	TGTGCCAGCAGCGGGGGCCAGGGCTCTGGAAACACCATATATTTT
TRBJ2-7	.	.	TRBV19	CASSIGGRPVPGLGEQYF	TGTGCCAGTAGTATAGGGGGTCGACCCGTTCCCGGCTTGGGTGAGCAGTACTTC
TRBJ2-1	TRBD2	.	TRBV7-9	CASSPFSGRIDEQFF	TGTGCCAGCAGCCCATTTAGCGGGAGAATCGATGAGCAGTTCTTC
TRBJ2-7	.	.	TRBV5-1	CASSPTTHEGSYEQYF	TGCGCCAGCAGCCCGACGACACATGAAGGCTCCTACGAGCAGTACTTC
TRBJ2-7	.	.	TRBV13	CASSLGRQTIHF	TGTGCCAGCAGCTTAGGCCGTCAGACAATCCACTTC
TRBJ1-1	.	.	TRBV11-2	CASSLVAGGGTEAFF	TGTGCCAGCAGCCTAGTGGCGGGAGGTGGGACTGAAGCTTTCTTT
TRBJ1-1	.	.	TRBV12-5	CASGLDREGTEAFF	TGTGCTAGTGGTTTGGACAGGGAAGGCACTGAAGCTTTCTTT
TRBJ2-3	TRBD1	.	TRBV6-5	CASSYQGARTDTQYF	TGTGCCAGCAGTTACCAGGGGGCGAGAACAGATACGCAGTATTTT
TRBJ2-4	.	.	TRBV15	CATSSSAKNIQYF	TGTGCCACCAGCTCCTCAGCCAAAAACATTCAGTACTTC
TRBJ2-5	.	.	TRBV9	CASSVGGGAEETQYF	TGTGCCAGCAGCGTAGGGGGGGGCGCAGAAGAGACCCAGTACTTC
TRBJ1-2	TRBD1	.	TRBV27	CASSSELLAGGGGYTF	TGTGCCAGCAGTTCCGAATTACTAGCAGGGGGCGGGGGCTACACCTTC